These 6 T cell receptor beta chains were all obtained from the same sample, sequenced in a study of T-cell reconstitution after alpha-beta-depleted transplantation in children. Unique molecular identifiers featured in how the TCRbeta library was prepared. MiXCR, run by TCRdb on the PCR reads, gives a single entry per CDR3 protein. Altogether 350,000 to 450,000 distinct CDR3 sequences are present, around 21% being singletons, with the ten largest covering approximately 3.8%. The input for sequencing was PBMCs from the stem cell graft donor, taken from the stem cell graft. These receptors were collected from a human donor who donated a stem cell graft to a child with acute myeloid leukemia.

The V gene is TRBV20-1, the J gene TRBJ1-5; the D is unclear. The CDR3 runs 13 residues. V dropped 6 bases and J dropped 4 bases, with 13 bases sitting between them. The germline gives CDR1 DFQATT, CDR2 SNEGSKA (reference sequence). CDR3 sequence reads: CSAPPQVNQPQHF. The CDR3 DNA reads as TGCAGTGCCCCCCCCCAGGTTAATCAGCCCCAGCATTTT.

This clonotype was seen more than once but under ten times. The chain joins TRBV13 to TRBJ2-1; TRBD1 agrees at 10 bases. The germline gives CDR1 PRHDT, CDR2 FYEKMQ (reference sequence). CDR3 length: 14 residues. Losses at the gene ends were 7 bases for V and 6 bases for J; bases not matched to a gene: 6. The CDR3 region is CASKGQGSVNEQFF. The CDR3 DNA reads as TGTGCCAGCAAGGGACAGGGGAGCGTCAATGAGCAGTTCTTC.

This clonotype was observed many times. This sequence joins TRBV6-6 and TRBJ1-1; D is possibly TRBD1 (5 bases). The CDR3 spans 12 residues. Between the trimmed V and J ends, which lost 5 bases and 4 bases, there was a span of 8 bases. Germline V gives CDR1 MNHNY, CDR2 SVGAGI (reference sequence). The DNA for the CDR3 is TGTGCCAGCAGTCCGGGGGGCACTGAAGCTTTCTTT. As protein: CASSPGGTEAFF.

V usage is TRBV18 and J usage is TRBJ2-7; TRBD2 is a possible D gene (5 bases). CDR3 length equals 13 residues. Trimming pared 3 bases from V and 2 bases from J, leaving 8 bases between. CDR1 is KGHSH and CDR2 is LQKENI in the germline V gene. The CDR3, as DNA: TGTGCCAGCTCACCGGGGAGCCCCTACGAGCAGTACTTC. Its protein product is CASSPGSPYEQYF.

The rearrangement uses TRBV6-1 and TRBJ2-7, with D possibly being TRBD1 or TRBD2 (6 bases each). CDR1 and CDR2 (germline): MNHNS, SASEGT. The length of the CDR3 is 15 residues. Trimming removed 8 bases from V and 4 bases from J, with 21 bases in between. As DNA, the CDR3 is TGTGCCAGCGCCCCGGGGGCGGCCCTGAATTACGAGCAGTACTTC. Residues: CASAPGAALNYEQYF.

The chain is built from TRBV5-1 and TRBJ2-7, with TRBD1 as a possible D gene (5 bases). V lost 4 bases and J 3 bases, leaving 11 bases between the germline ends. This CDR3 spans 13 amino acids. CDR1 and CDR2 from the germline V gene are SGHRS and YFSETQ. The CDR3 spells CASSQKQDYEQYF. The DNA of the CDR3 is TGCGCCAGCAGCCAGAAACAGGACTACGAGCAGTACTTC. Looking up the rest from reference TRBV5-1 and TRBJ2-7 gives the full variable domain: KAGVTQTPRYLIKTRGQQVTLSCSPISGHRSVSWYQQTPGQGLQFLFEYFSETQRNKGNFPGRFSGRQFSNSRSEMNVSTLELGDSALYLCASSQKQDYEQYFGPGTRLTVT.